The 26 T cell receptor beta chains below were found in one sample sequenced in a study of a mutant IDH1 vaccine in newly diagnosed glioma. No antigen has been identified for these receptors. The sample's time point: week 5, during vaccination. With topical imiquimod, each dose of the vaccine consisted of 300 ug of mutant IDH1 20-mer peptide. TCRdb's table, derived via immunoSEQ multiplex PCR, lists solely in-frame clones and lacks some. There are about 30,000 clones in the sample; around 90% occur only once, and 3% to 4% lies in the top ten. Sample: peripheral blood mononuclear cells (PBMCs), taken from a glioma patient whose treatment included an IDH1 peptide vaccine. All receptors come from a woman in her 40s with glioma. Some clones in this sample may be carry-over from other donors' samples.

J is TRBJ2-2 and V is TRBV28; D gene unclear. V lost 9 bases, J lost 1 base, and 6 bases lay in between. This CDR3 is built from 12 residues. Germline V lookup: CDR1 MDHEN, CDR2 SYDVKM. The CDR3 bases are TGTGCCAGTGGATGGAACACCGGGGAGCTGTTTTTT. This encodes CASGWNTGELFF. Drawing the rest from reference TRBV28 and TRBJ2-2, the complete variable domain is DVKVTQSSRYLVKRTGEKVFLECVQDMDHENMFWYRQDPGLGLRLIYFSYDVKMKEKGDIPEGYSVSREKKERFSLILESASTNQTSMYLCASGWNTGELFFGEGSRLTVL.

The gene calls are TRBV5-1 and TRBJ1-5; D is possibly TRBD1 (6 bases). The CDR3 has 14 residues. Per germline, CDR1 SGHRS and CDR2 YFSETQ. V lost 4 bases and J lost 4, with 12 bases in between. The CDR3 is CASSLQGNNQPQHF. CDR3 DNA: TGCGCCAGCAGCCTACAGGGAAATAATCAGCCCCAGCATTTT. Based on the CDR3 plus reference TRBV5-1 and TRBJ1-5, the full variable domain is KAGVTQTPRYLIKTRGQQVTLSCSPISGHRSVSWYQQTPGQGLQFLFEYFSETQRNKGNFPGRFSGRQFSNSRSEMNVSTLELGDSALYLCASSLQGNNQPQHFGDGTRLSIL.

This chain uses TRBV5-1 with TRBJ2-3; D not resolved. The CDR3 runs 15 residues. V was pared by 0 bases and J by 0 bases, with 8 bases between. Germline lookup yields CDR1 SGHRS and CDR2 YFSETQ. The CDR3 region is CASSLGVSSTDTQYF. The CDR3 DNA follows: TGCGCCAGCAGCTTGGGAGTCAGTAGCACAGATACGCAGTATTTT. The whole variable domain, filled in from reference TRBV5-1 and TRBJ2-3, reads KAGVTQTPRYLIKTRGQQVTLSCSPISGHRSVSWYQQTPGQGLQFLFEYFSETQRNKGNFPGRFSGRQFSNSRSEMNVSTLELGDSALYLCASSLGVSSTDTQYFGPGTRLTVL.

This clone appeared a few times. CDR3: CATGAPQPQHF. CDR3 in DNA: TGTGCCACAGGGGCACCTCAGCCCCAGCATTTT. The chain carries TRBV15 and TRBJ1-5; TRBD1 might be the D (5 bases). Germline V gene data show CDR1 as LNHNV and CDR2 as YYDKDF (reference sequence). The CDR3 contains 11 residues. V was trimmed by 9 bases and J by 6 bases, leaving 9 bases between them.

The rearrangement links TRBV5-1 to TRBJ1-2; D is ambiguous. With 0 bases removed from V and 5 bases from J, the gap between germline ends came to 11 bases. From germline, CDR1 is SGHRS and CDR2 YFSETQ. This CDR3 region has 14 residues. The CDR3 nucleotides read TGCGCCAGCAGCTTGGCAGGAAAATCATATGGCTACACCTTC. This codes for CASSLAGKSYGYTF. The whole variable domain, remainder taken from reference TRBV5-1 and TRBJ1-2, is KAGVTQTPRYLIKTRGQQVTLSCSPISGHRSVSWYQQTPGQGLQFLFEYFSETQRNKGNFPGRFSGRQFSNSRSEMNVSTLELGDSALYLCASSLAGKSYGYTFGSGTRLTVV.

Only a few counts were recorded for this clone. This sequence joins TRBV28 and TRBJ1-2; D not resolved. The ends were cut back, 8 bases at V and 5 bases at J, with 12 bases in the middle. Germline V gene data show CDR1 as MDHEN and CDR2 as SYDVKM. The CDR3 contains 12 residues. Here the CDR3 DNA reads TGTGCCAGCTTCGACCCAGCTTATGGCTACACCTTC. It encodes CASFDPAYGYTF.

This clone was seen only once. The chain employs TRBV11-2 and TRBJ2-6; D gene ambiguous. Between the trimmed V and J ends, which lost 4 bases and 0 bases, there was a span of 7 bases. This CDR3 contains 15 residues. Germline V gene data show CDR1 as SGHAT and CDR2 as FQNNGV. The CDR3 is CASSSRFSGANVLTF. CDR3 nucleotide sequence: TGTGCCAGCAGCTCGAGGTTCTCTGGGGCCAACGTCCTGACTTTC.

The chain links TRBV7-3 to TRBJ2-2, with 10 bases matching TRBD2. Looked up from germline, CDR1 is SGHTA and CDR2 is FQGTGA. Unmatched junction bases numbered 2, after V lost 6 bases and J lost 1 base. This CDR3 has 15 residues. The CDR3 sequence is CASRRTSGNTGELFF. CDR3 bases: TGTGCCAGCAGAAGGACTAGCGGGAACACCGGGGAGCTGTTTTTT.

This rearrangement joins TRBV10-2 to TRBJ2-7, with 9 nucleotides matching TRBD2. V lost 0 bases and J lost 6; bases outside the gene matches: 3. Germline CDR1 is WSHSY and CDR2 is SAAADI. This CDR3 is built from 14 residues. The CDR3 nucleotides are TGCGCCAGCAGTGAGTCCGGGACTAGCAGCGAGCAGTACTTC. Its translation: CASSESGTSSEQYF.

This chain uses TRBV5-8 with TRBJ2-7; no firm D call. There are 12 residues in the CDR3. CDR1 and CDR2 from the germline V gene are SGHTS and YDEGEE. CDR3 sequence reads: CASSLTTQHGVV. As DNA, the CDR3 is TGTGCCAGCAGCCTAACGACCCAACACGGTGTGGTC.

This clone was counted only a few times. The chain uses TRBV7-3 and TRBJ2-5; 8 bases are a match to TRBD2. The germline V gene encodes CDR1 SGHTA and CDR2 FQGTGA. The CDR3 is 16 residues long. The trim removed 5 bases at V and 4 bases at J, leaving 12 bases unmatched. DNA of the CDR3: TGTGCCAGCAGCCCTGGGGCCCTAGCGGGTAGAGAGACCCAGTACTTC. It translates to CASSPGALAGRETQYF.

The genes are TRBV6-4 and TRBJ1-1; D gene unclear. CDR3 length equals 13 residues. Trimming shortened V by 3 bases and J by 2 bases, and 7 bases separated the two germline ends. The germline CDR1 and CDR2 sequences are MRHNA and SNTAGT. Here the CDR3 reads CASSETLNTEAFF. The CDR3 nucleotides read TGTGCCAGCAGTGAAACGCTAAACACTGAAGCTTTCTTT.

As regards this clone: Its ends do not fully match the called genes, so a read error is possible. The V and J genes are TRBV7-7 and TRBJ2-5; D might be TRBD2 (5 bases). This CDR3 spans 13 amino acids. Per germline, CDR1 SSHAT and CDR2 FNYEAQ (reference sequence). The CDR3 DNA reads TGTGCTAGCAGCTTTATCGAGGGAAAGACCCAGTACTTC. This sequence encodes CASSFIEGKTQYF.

The rearrangement uses TRBV19 and TRBJ1-2, with a weak D call TRBD1 (5 bases). Germline CDR1 reads LNHDA; CDR2 reads SQIVND (reference sequence). Between the trimmed V and J ends, which lost 6 bases and 14 bases, there was a span of 25 bases. The CDR3 runs 14 residues. CDR3 in DNA: TGTGCCAGTAGCCCCCCGGTACAAATTGGGGCTAGGACCTTC. It translates to CASSPPVQIGARTF. Complete variable domain (other parts from reference TRBV19 and TRBJ1-2): DGGITQSPKYLFRKEGQNVTLSCEQNLNHDAMYWYRQDPGQGLRLIYYSQIVNDFQKGDIAEGYSVSREKKESFPLTVTSAQKNPTAFYLCASSPPVQIGARTFGSGTRLTVV.

This chain uses TRBV19 with TRBJ2-7, with 8 bases lining up with TRBD1. J lost 5 bases, V lost 1 base, and 10 bases had no gene match. The germline CDR1 and CDR2 sequences are LNHDA and SQIVND (reference sequence). The CDR3 covers 16 residues. CDR3 nucleotides: TGTGCCAGTAGTATAGTTGGTGCAGGGGGCACGGACGAGCAGTACTTC. Residues: CASSIVGAGGTDEQYF.

The rearrangement joins TRBV28 to TRBJ1-6, with 7 bases aligning to TRBD1. With 5 bases clipped from V and 5 bases from J, the junction kept 6 bases outside the gene matches. The CDR3 sequence is 15 residues long. CDR1 and CDR2 from the germline V gene are MDHEN and SYDVKM. The CDR3 here is CASSPGTVDNSPLHF. The CDR3 coding sequence is TGTGCCAGCAGTCCTGGGACAGTTGATAATTCACCCCTCCACTTT.

CDR3: CASSSQRGTVTQYF. CDR3 nucleotide sequence: TGTGCCAGCAGCTCACAAAGGGGGACTGTGACCCAGTACTTC. The V gene is TRBV13, the J gene TRBJ2-5; D could derive from TRBD1 or TRBD2 (6 bases each). V shed 4 bases and J shed 7 bases, with 16 bases lying between them. This CDR3 region has 14 residues. Germline values: CDR1 PRHDT, CDR2 FYEKMQ (reference sequence).

The V and J genes are TRBV7-9 and TRBJ2-1; 7 positions agree with TRBD1. This CDR3 is built from 18 residues. V gave up 6 bases and J gave up 2 bases; unmatched junction bases: 16. Germline V gene lookup returns CDR1 SEHNR and CDR2 FQNEAQ (reference sequence). In DNA form, the CDR3 reads TGTGCCAGCAGTTCAGCAACAGGGGACCTTCTTGCCTACAATGAGCAGTTCTTC. It codes for CASSSATGDLLAYNEQFF.

V is TRBV29-1 and J is TRBJ1-5; D possibly corresponds to TRBD1 (6 bases). The CDR3 is 13 residues long. V lost 5 bases and J lost 3, with 11 bases in between. Germline CDR1 is SQVTM and CDR2 is ANQGSEA. The CDR3 here is CSVRTVDNQPQHF. The CDR3 DNA is TGCAGCGTTAGGACAGTGGACAATCAGCCCCAGCATTTT.

The J gene is TRBJ2-5, the V gene TRBV5-1; 8 bases match TRBD2. CDR1 is SGHRS, CDR2 YFSETQ, per germline. The CDR3 totals 16 residues. With V trimmed by 4 bases and J by 5 bases, 13 bases remained unmatched. CDR3 coding DNA: TGCGCCAGCAGCCCGCTAGACCGACTAGCGAGTGAGACCCAGTACTTC. Its protein is CASSPLDRLASETQYF. Variable domain in full (rest from reference TRBV5-1 and TRBJ2-5): KAGVTQTPRYLIKTRGQQVTLSCSPISGHRSVSWYQQTPGQGLQFLFEYFSETQRNKGNFPGRFSGRQFSNSRSEMNVSTLELGDSALYLCASSPLDRLASETQYFGPGTRLLVL.

The chain employs TRBV4-3 and TRBJ1-2, with D perhaps matching TRBD1 (6 bases). The CDR3 totals 16 residues. V was shortened by 3 bases and J by 4 bases, with 18 bases between the two germline ends. Looked up from germline, CDR1 is LGHNA and CDR2 is YSLEER. CDR3 in amino acids: CASSQISGAGGYGYTF. CDR3 coding DNA: TGCGCCAGCAGCCAGATCTCAGGGGCGGGTGGCTATGGCTACACCTTC.

J is TRBJ1-5 and V is TRBV7-2, with D possibly TRBD1 on 5 matching bases. V lost 2 bases and J 6 bases, leaving 14 bases between the germline ends. Germline V gene data show CDR1 as SGHTA and CDR2 as FQGNSA. There are 15 residues in the CDR3. The CDR3 bases are TGTGCCAGCAGCTTAACATCGGGGGGGGGTCAGCCCCAGCATTTT. Protein: CASSLTSGGGQPQHF.

V is TRBV4-3 and J is TRBJ1-2, with 7 bases fitting TRBD1. The CDR3 loop spans 14 amino acids. With V trimmed by 0 bases and J by 5 bases, 3 bases remained unmatched. CDR1 is LGHNA, CDR2 YSLEER, per germline. The CDR3 sequence: CASSQEEGQYGYTF. The CDR3 bases are TGCGCCAGCAGCCAAGAGGAGGGACAGTATGGCTACACCTTC.

This clone is a singleton in its sample. The chain carries TRBV4-1 and TRBJ2-5; TRBD2 matches 9 bases. CDR3 length equals 15 residues. Per the germline V gene, CDR1 is MGHRA and CDR2 is YSYEKL. V dropped 4 bases and J dropped 3; count of bases not matched to a gene: 6. CDR3 protein: CASSPGLAPKETQYF. CDR3 nucleotide sequence: TGCGCCAGCAGCCCCGGACTAGCGCCAAAAGAGACCCAGTACTTC.

The chain joins TRBV19 to TRBJ1-1; unclear D gene. This CDR3 contains 15 residues. The V and J ends lost 2 bases and 0 bases respectively, with 10 bases between them. The germline gives CDR1 LNHDA, CDR2 SQIVND (reference sequence). The CDR3 DNA sequence: TGTGCCAGTAGTATAAGTGGCATCATGAACACTGAAGCTTTCTTT. Its protein is CASSISGIMNTEAFF.

This clone was seen once. The CDR3 protein is CASTQRGQSTGELFF. In DNA form, the CDR3 reads TGTGCCAGCACCCAAAGGGGGCAATCCACCGGGGAGCTGTTTTTT. This chain connects TRBV6-1 to TRBJ2-2; 7 positions agree with TRBD1. CDR1 and CDR2 (germline): MNHNS, SASEGT. Trimming removed 7 bases from V and 4 bases from J; junction bases left unmatched: 9. There are 15 residues in the CDR3.